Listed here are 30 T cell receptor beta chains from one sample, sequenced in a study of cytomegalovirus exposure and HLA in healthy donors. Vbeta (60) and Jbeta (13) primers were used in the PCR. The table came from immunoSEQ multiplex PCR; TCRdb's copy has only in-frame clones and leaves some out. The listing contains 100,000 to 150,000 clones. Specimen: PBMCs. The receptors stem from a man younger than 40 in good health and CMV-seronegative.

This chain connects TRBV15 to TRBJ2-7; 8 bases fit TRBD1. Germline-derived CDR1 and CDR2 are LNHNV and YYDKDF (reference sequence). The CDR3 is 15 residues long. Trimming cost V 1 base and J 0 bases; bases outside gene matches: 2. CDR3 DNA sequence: TGTGCCACCAGCAGAGGGACAGGGAGCTCCTACGAGCAGTACTTC. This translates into CATSRGTGSSYEQYF. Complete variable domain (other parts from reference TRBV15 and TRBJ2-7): DAMVIQNPRYQVTQFGKPVTLSCSQTLNHNVMYWYQQKSSQAPKLLFHYYDKDFNNEADTPDNFQSRRPNTSFCFLDIRSPGLGDTAMYLCATSRGTGSSYEQYFGPGTRLTVT.

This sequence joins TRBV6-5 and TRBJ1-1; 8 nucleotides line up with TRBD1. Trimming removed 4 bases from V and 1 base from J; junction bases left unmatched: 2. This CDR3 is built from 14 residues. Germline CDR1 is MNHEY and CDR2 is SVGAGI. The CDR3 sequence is CASSFGTGNTEAFF. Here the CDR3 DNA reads TGTGCCAGCAGTTTCGGGACAGGGAACACTGAAGCTTTCTTT.

In nucleotides, the CDR3 is TGTGCCAGCAGCTTTGGAGGAGGGGTGGAGACCCAGTACTTC. Translated, it gives CASSFGGGVETQYF. This chain links TRBV5-4 with TRBJ2-5; TRBD2 might be the D (6 bases). The CDR3 totals 14 residues. V shed 2 bases and J shed 5 bases, with 13 bases lying between them. Germline V gives CDR1 SGHNT, CDR2 YYREEE (reference sequence).

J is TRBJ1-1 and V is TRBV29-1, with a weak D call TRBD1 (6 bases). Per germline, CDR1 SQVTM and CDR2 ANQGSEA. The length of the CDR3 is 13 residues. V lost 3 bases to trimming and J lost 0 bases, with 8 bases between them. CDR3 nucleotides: TGCAGCGTTGATCAGGGGATGAACACTGAAGCTTTCTTT. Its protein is CSVDQGMNTEAFF.

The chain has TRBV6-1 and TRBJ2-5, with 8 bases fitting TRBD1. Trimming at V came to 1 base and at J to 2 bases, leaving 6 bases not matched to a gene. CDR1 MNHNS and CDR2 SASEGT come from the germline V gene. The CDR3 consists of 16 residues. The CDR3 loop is CASSEGPGGGQETQYF. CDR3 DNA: TGTGCCAGCAGTGAAGGGCCAGGGGGCGGACAAGAGACCCAGTACTTC.

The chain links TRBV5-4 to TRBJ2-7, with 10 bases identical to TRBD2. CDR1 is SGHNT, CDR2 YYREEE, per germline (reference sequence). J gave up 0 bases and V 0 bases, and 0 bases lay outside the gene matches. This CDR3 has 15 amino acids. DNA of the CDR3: TGTGCCAGCAGCTTGGGGACTAGCGGCTCCTACGAGCAGTACTTC. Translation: CASSLGTSGSYEQYF.

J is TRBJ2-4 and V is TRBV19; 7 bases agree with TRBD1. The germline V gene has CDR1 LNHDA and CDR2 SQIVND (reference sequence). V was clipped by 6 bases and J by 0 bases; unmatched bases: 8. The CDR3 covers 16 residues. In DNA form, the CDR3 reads TGTGCCAGTAGGCAACAGGGGATTCTAGCCAAAAACATTCAGTACTTC. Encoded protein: CASRQQGILAKNIQYF.

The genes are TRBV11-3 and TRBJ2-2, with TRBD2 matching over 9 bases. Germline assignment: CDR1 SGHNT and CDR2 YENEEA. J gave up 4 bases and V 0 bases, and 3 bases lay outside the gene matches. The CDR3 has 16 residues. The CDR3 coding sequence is TGTGCCAGCAGCTTAGAACGGACTAGCGCCACCGGGGAGCTGTTTTTT. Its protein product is CASSLERTSATGELFF.

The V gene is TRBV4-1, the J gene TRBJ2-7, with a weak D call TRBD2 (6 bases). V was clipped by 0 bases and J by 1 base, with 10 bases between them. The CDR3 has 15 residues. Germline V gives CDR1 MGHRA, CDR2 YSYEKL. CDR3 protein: CASSQESEGSYEQYF. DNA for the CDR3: TGCGCCAGCAGCCAAGAGTCGGAGGGGTCCTACGAGCAGTACTTC.

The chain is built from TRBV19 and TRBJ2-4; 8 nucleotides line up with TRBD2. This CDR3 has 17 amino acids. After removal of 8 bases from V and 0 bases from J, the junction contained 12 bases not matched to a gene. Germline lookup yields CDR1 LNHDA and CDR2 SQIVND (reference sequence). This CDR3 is CASRVTSENLAKNIQYF. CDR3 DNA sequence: TGTGCCAGTCGGGTGACTAGCGAAAACTTAGCCAAAAACATTCAGTACTTC.

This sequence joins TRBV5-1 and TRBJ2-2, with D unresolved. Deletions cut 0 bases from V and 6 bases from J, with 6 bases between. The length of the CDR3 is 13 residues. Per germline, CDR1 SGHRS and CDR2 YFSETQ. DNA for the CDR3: TGCGCCAGCAGCTTGGACGGAGCCGGGGAGCTGTTTTTT. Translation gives CASSLDGAGELFF. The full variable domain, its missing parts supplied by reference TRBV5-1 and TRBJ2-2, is KAGVTQTPRYLIKTRGQQVTLSCSPISGHRSVSWYQQTPGQGLQFLFEYFSETQRNKGNFPGRFSGRQFSNSRSEMNVSTLELGDSALYLCASSLDGAGELFFGEGSRLTVL.

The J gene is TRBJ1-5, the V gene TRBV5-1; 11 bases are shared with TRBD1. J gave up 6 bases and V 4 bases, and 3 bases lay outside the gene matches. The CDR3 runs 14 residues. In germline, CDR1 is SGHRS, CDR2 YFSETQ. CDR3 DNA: TGCGCCAGCAGCCGGACAGGGGGCGCTCAGCCCCAGCATTTT. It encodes CASSRTGGAQPQHF.

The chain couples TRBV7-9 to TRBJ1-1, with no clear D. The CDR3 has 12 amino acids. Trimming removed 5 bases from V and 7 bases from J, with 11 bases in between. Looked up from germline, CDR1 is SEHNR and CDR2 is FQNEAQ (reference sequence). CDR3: CASSTSAGEAFF. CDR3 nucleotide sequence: TGTGCCAGCAGCACCAGCGCCGGTGAAGCTTTCTTT.

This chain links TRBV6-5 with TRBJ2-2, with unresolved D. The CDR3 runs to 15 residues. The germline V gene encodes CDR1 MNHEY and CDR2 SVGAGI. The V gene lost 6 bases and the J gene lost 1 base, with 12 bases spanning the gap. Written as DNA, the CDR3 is TGTGCCAGCAGGTCCCCTTTCGGGAACACCGGGGAGCTGTTTTTT. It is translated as CASRSPFGNTGELFF.

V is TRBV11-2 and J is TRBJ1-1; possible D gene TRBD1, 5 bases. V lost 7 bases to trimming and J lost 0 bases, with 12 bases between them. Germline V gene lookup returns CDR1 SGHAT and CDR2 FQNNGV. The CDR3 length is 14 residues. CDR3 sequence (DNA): TGTGCCAGCACCCCTCGGGACTTGAACACTGAAGCTTTCTTT. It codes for CASTPRDLNTEAFF. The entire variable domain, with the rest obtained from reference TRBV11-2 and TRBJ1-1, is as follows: EAGVAQSPRYKIIEKRQSVAFWCNPISGHATLYWYQQILGQGPKLLIQFQNNGVVDDSQLPKDRFSAERLKGVDSTLKIQPAKLEDSAVYLCASTPRDLNTEAFFGQGTRLTVV.

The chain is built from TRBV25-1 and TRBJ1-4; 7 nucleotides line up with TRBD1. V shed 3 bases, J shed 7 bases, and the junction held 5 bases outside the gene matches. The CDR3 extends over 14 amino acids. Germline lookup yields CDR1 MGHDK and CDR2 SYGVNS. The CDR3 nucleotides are TGTGCCAGCAGTGACGCAGGGGGGCTTGAAAAACTGTTTTTT. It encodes CASSDAGGLEKLFF.

The CDR3 DNA follows: TGTGCCTGGAGTGAATACAGTCAGCCCCAGCATTTT. Protein product: CAWSEYSQPQHF. The V gene is TRBV30, the J gene TRBJ1-5; D gene ambiguous. The ends were cut back, 1 base at V and 6 bases at J, with 7 bases in the middle. The length of the CDR3 is 12 residues. The germline gives CDR1 GTSNPN, CDR2 SVGIG (reference sequence).

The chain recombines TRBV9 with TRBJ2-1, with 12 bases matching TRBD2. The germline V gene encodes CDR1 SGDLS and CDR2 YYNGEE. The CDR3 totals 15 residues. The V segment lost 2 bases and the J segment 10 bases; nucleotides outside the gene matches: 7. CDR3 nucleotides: TGTGCCAGCAGCGTTAATGTGGGACTAGCGGGCGAGCAGTTCTTC. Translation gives CASSVNVGLAGEQFF.

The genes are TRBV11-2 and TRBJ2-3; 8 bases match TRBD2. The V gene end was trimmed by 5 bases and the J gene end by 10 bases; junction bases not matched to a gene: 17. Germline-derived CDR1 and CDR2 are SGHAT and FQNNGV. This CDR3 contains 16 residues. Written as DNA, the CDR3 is TGTGCCAGCAGCCCGCCCCTAGCGGGTGGGGGCGATGCGCAGTATTTT. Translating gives CASSPPLAGGGDAQYF.

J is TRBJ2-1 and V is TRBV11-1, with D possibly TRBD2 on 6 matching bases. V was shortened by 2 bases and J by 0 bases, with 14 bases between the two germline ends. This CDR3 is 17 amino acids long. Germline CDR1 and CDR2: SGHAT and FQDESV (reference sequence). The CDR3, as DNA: TGTGCCAGCAGCTTATCAGCTAGCGCTAACTCCTACAATGAGCAGTTCTTC. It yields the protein CASSLSASANSYNEQFF. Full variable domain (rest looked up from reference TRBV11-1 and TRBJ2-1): EAEVAQSPRYKITEKSQAVAFWCDPISGHATLYWYRQILGQGPELLVQFQDESVVDDSQLPKDRFSAERLKGVDSTLKIQPAELGDSAMYLCASSLSASANSYNEQFFGPGTRLTVL.

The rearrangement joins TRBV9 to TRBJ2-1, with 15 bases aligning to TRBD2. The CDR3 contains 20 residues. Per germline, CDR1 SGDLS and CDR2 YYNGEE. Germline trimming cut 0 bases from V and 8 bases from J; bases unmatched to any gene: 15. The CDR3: CASSVDRTSGRAFVVDEQFF. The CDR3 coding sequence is TGTGCCAGCAGCGTAGACCGGACTAGCGGGAGGGCCTTTGTTGTCGATGAGCAGTTCTTC.

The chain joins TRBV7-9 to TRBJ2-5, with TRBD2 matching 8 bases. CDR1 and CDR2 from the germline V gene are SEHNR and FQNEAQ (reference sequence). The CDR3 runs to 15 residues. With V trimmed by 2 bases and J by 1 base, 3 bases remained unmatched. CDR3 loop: CASSLSLAGQETQYF. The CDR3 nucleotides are TGTGCCAGCAGCTTAAGTCTAGCGGGCCAAGAGACCCAGTACTTC. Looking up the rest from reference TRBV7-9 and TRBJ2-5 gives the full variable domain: DTGVSQNPRHKITKRGQNVTFRCDPISEHNRLYWYRQTLGQGPEFLTYFQNEAQLEKSRLLSDRFSAERPKGSFSTLEIQRTEQGDSAMYLCASSLSLAGQETQYFGPGTRLLVL.

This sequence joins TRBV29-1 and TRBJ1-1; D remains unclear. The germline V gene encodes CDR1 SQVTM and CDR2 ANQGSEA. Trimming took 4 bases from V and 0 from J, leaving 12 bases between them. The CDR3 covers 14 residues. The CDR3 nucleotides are TGCAGCGTTGTAATGCGGGCCATGAACACTGAAGCTTTCTTT. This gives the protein CSVVMRAMNTEAFF. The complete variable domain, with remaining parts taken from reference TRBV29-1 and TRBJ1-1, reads SAVISQKPSRDICQRGTSLTIQCQVDSQVTMMFWYRQQPGQSLTLIATANQGSEATYESGFVIDKFPISRPNLTFSTLTVSNMSPEDSSIYLCSVVMRAMNTEAFFGQGTRLTVV.

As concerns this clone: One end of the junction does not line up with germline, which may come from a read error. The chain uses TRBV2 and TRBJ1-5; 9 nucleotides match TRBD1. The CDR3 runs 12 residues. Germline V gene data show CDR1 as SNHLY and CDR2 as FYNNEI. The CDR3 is CASTLAGDRVLF. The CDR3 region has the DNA TGTGCCAGCACCCTTGCAGGGGACAGGGTACTTTTT.

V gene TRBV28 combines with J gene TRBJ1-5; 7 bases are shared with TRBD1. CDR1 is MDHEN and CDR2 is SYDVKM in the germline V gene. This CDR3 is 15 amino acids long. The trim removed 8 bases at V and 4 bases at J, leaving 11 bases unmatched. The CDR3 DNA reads TGTGCCAGCGGGGCAGGGGGTCCGGGGAATCAGCCCCAGCATTTT. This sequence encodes CASGAGGPGNQPQHF. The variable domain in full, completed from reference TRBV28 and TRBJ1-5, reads DVKVTQSSRYLVKRTGEKVFLECVQDMDHENMFWYRQDPGLGLRLIYFSYDVKMKEKGDIPEGYSVSREKKERFSLILESASTNQTSMYLCASGAGGPGNQPQHFGDGTRLSIL.

DNA for the CDR3: TGTGCCAGCATTGGCCAGGGGGCAAATGAAGCTTTCTTT. Encoded protein: CASIGQGANEAFF. The chain has TRBV28 and TRBJ1-1; 8 nucleotides align to TRBD1. This CDR3 is 13 amino acids long. Germline assignment: CDR1 MDHEN and CDR2 SYDVKM. V was pared by 7 bases and J by 7 bases, with 8 bases of the junction left unmatched.

The CDR3 sequence: CASSVEGHWTDTQYF. The CDR3 DNA sequence: TGTGCCAGCAGCGTAGAAGGACATTGGACAGATACGCAGTATTTT. The gene calls are TRBV9 and TRBJ2-3, with a tentative D call TRBD1 (5 bases). Trimming shortened V by 0 bases and J by 3 bases, and 11 bases separated the two germline ends. Per the germline V gene, CDR1 is SGDLS and CDR2 is YYNGEE. The length of the CDR3 is 15 residues.

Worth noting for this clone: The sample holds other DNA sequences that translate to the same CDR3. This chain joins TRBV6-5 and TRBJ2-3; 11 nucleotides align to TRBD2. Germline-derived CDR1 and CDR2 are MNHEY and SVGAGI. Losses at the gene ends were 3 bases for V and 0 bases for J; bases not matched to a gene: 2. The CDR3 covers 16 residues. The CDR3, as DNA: TGTGCCAGCAGTTATAGCGGGAGGGCTAGCACAGATACGCAGTATTTT. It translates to CASSYSGRASTDTQYF.

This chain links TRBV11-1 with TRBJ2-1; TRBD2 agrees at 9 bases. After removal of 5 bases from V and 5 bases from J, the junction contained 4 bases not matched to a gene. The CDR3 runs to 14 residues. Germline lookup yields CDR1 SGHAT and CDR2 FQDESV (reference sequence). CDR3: CASSPIAGDNEQFF. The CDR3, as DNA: TGTGCCAGCAGCCCCATAGCGGGAGACAATGAGCAGTTCTTC.

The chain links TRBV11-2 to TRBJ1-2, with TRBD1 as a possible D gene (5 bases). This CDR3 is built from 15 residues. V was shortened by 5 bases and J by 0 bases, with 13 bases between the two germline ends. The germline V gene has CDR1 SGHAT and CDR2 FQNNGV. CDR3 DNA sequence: TGTGCCAGCAGCCGTGTGAAAGGGGCTAACTATGGCTACACCTTC. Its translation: CASSRVKGANYGYTF.